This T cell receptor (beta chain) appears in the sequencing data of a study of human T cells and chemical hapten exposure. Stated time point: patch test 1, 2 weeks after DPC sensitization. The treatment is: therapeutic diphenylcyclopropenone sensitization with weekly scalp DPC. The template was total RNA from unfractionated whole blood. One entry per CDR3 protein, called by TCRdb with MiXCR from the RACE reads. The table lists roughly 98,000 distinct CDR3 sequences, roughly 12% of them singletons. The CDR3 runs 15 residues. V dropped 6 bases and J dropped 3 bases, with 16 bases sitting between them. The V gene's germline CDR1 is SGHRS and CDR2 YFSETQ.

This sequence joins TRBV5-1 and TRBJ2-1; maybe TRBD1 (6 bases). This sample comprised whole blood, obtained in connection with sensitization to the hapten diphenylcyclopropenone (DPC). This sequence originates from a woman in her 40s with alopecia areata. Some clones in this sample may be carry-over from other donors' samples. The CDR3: CASTKGGGDYNEQFF. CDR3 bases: TGCGCCAGCACCAAGGGTGGGGGCGACTACAATGAGCAGTTCTTC.